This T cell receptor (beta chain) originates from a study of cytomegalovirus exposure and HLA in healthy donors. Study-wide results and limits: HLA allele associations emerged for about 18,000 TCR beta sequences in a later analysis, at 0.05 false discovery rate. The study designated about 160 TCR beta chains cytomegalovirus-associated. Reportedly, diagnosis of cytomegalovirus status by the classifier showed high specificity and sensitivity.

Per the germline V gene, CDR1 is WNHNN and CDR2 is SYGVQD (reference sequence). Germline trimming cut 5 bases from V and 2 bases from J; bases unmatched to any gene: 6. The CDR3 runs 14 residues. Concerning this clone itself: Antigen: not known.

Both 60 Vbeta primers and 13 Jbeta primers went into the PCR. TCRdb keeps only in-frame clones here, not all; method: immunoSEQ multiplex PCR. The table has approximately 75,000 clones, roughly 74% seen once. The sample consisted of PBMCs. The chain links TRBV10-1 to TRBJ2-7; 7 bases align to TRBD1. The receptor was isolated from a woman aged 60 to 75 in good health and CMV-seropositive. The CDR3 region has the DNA TGCGCCAGCAGTAATCACAGGGGAGCCTACGAGCAGTACTTC. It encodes CASSNHRGAYEQYF.